Listed below are T cell receptor beta chains from one sample, sequenced in a study of OX40 agonist ivuxolimab in advanced cancers. Profiling relied on immunoSEQ multiplex PCR, and the TCRdb table lists in-frame clones only, not all of them. This table has 70,000 to 95,000 clones, roughly 94% appearing once. Sequencing used CD4+ or CD8+ T cells sorted from blood, obtained in a trial of the OX40 agonist ivuxolimab. The receptors originated from an adult with an advanced solid tumor such as melanoma, head and neck, liver or kidney cancer. Each CDR3 is given with its conserved first and last residue. D genes are given only for firm matches. Only some rows state a clone size, as once, few, many or a class for expanded clones.

J | V | size | D | DNA | CDR3
TRBJ1-2 | TRBV10-3 | . | . | TGTGCCATCAGTGAGTCCTTGAGTGCTAACTATGGCTACACCTTC | CAISESLSANYGYTF
TRBJ2-7 | TRBV11-2 | . | TRBD1 | TGTGCCAGCAGCATAGGGACAGGGACCCACGAGCAGTACTTC | CASSIGTGTHEQYF
TRBJ1-2 | TRBV28 | . | TRBD1 | TGTGCCAGCAGTTTCTACAGGGGAACTAACTATGGCTACACCTTC | CASSFYRGTNYGYTF
TRBJ1-1 | TRBV4-1 | . | . | TGCGCCAGCAGCCAAGCTCCCACCATGAGGCCAGAAACTGAAGCTTTCTTT | CASSQAPTMRPETEAFF
TRBJ1-3 | TRBV5-5 | . | . | TGTGCCAGCAGGACGGGACTCAACTCTGGAAACACCATATATTTT | CASRTGLNSGNTIYF
TRBJ1-1 | TRBV7-3 | . | . | TGTGCCAGCAGCTTGGGTCCTGGGACGCATTTTGAAGCTTTCTTT | CASSLGPGTHFEAFF
TRBJ2-7 | TRBV27 | once | TRBD1 | TGTGCCAGCAGTTTATCCGGGACAGACTATTACGAGCAGTACTTC | CASSLSGTDYYEQYF
TRBJ2-7 | TRBV29-1 | . | . | TGCAGTTCCTCCGGGACCGGAGGCTCCTACGAGCAGTACTTC | CSSSGTGGSYEQYF
TRBJ1-1 | TRBV5-6 | . | . | TGTGCCAGCAGCCCTGATTGGAACACTGAAGCTTTCTTT | CASSPDWNTEAFF
TRBJ2-7 | TRBV6-5 | . | TRBD2 | TGTGCCAGCCAGCCGACTAGCGGGAACTCCTACGAGCAGTACTTC | CASQPTSGNSYEQYF
TRBJ1-4 | TRBV2 | once | TRBD1 | TGTGCCAGCAGTGGGACAGGGCAAGAAAAACTGTTTTTT | CASSGTGQEKLFF
TRBJ2-7 | TRBV7-9 | . | TRBD1 | TGTGCCAGCAGCTCCCACCAAAGGGACAGGGACTACGAGCAGTACTTC | CASSSHQRDRDYEQYF
TRBJ2-2 | TRBV28 | . | TRBD2 | TGTGCCAGCAGTTTAGAAGCACTAGCGGGAGGACCCGTACCCGGGGAGCTGTTTTTT | CASSLEALAGGPVPGELFF
TRBJ2-5 | TRBV4-1 | . | . | TGCGCCAGCAGCCAATCTCCGGACGGGTTCCAAGAGACCCAGTACTTC | CASSQSPDGFQETQYF
TRBJ1-1 | TRBV7-8 | . | . | TGTGCCACCCGAGGGGGGGCGGGCACTGAAGCTTTCTTT | CATRGGAGTEAFF
TRBJ2-7 | TRBV9 | . | . | TGTGCCAGCAGTACGGGTGGAGGGGACTACGAGCAGTACTTC | CASSTGGGDYEQYF
TRBJ2-1 | TRBV11-3 | few | . | TGTGCCAGCAGCTTAGCAGAGGGCAATGAGCAGTTCTTC | CASSLAEGNEQFF
TRBJ2-3 | TRBV6-6 | . | . | TGTGCCAGCAGTCCCTCCGGGGGCTTTGGGACAGATACGCAGTATTTT | CASSPSGGFGTDTQYF
TRBJ2-1 | TRBV7-6 | . | TRBD2 | TGTGCCAGCAGCTTAGCTAGCGGGAAGTACAATGAGCAGTTCTTC | CASSLASGKYNEQFF
TRBJ2-7 | TRBV2 | once | . | TGTGCCAGCAGAAGAACCTACGAGCAGTACTTC | CASRRTYEQYF
TRBJ2-1 | TRBV7-9 | . | TRBD1 | TGTGCCAGCCATAAGGGGGCCCTCTACAATGAGCAGTTCTTC | CASHKGALYNEQFF
TRBJ2-7 | TRBV7-2 | medium-sized | TRBD2 | TGTGCCAGCAGCTGGGAGGGGACCTACGAGCAGTACTTC | CASSWEGTYEQYF
TRBJ2-2 | TRBV7-8 | . | . | TGTGCCAGCAGCAGGACAGTAAACACCGGGGAGCTGTTTTTT | CASSRTVNTGELFF
TRBJ2-1 | TRBV28 | . | TRBD1 | TGTGCCAGCAGTTTATCACAGGGGGGCTACAATGAGCAGTTCTTC | CASSLSQGGYNEQFF
TRBJ2-1 | TRBV15 | . | . | TGTGCCACCACAGGCGGGATCTATGAGCAGTTCTTC | CATTGGIYEQFF
TRBJ2-1 | TRBV7-9 | . | TRBD1 | TGTGCCAGCAGCTCGCCGGGACAGGGGGCATGGAATGAGCAGTTCTTC | CASSSPGQGAWNEQFF
TRBJ1-2 | TRBV19 | . | . | TGTGCCAGTAGTTCCTCCCTGAACTATGGCTACACCTTC | CASSSSLNYGYTF
TRBJ1-1 | TRBV15 | . | . | TGTGCCACCAGCGCCAGCTCTCAGGACACTGAAGCTTTCTTT | CATSASSQDTEAFF
TRBJ1-1 | TRBV2 | . | . | TGTGCCAGCAGTGAATGGGTGCAGGTAGAAGCTTTCTTT | CASSEWVQVEAFF
TRBJ1-4 | TRBV28 | . | TRBD1 | TGTGCCAGCAGTTTATATGAAACAGGGGAGGGTGAAAAACTGTTTTTT | CASSLYETGEGEKLFF
TRBJ2-3 | TRBV6-6 | . | . | TGTGCCAGCAGTTACGCCCCAACAGATACGCAGTATTTT | CASSYAPTDTQYF
TRBJ2-4 | TRBV5-5 | . | . | TGTGCCAGCAGCGGTAGTGAGGCCAAAAACATTCAGTACTTC | CASSGSEAKNIQYF
TRBJ2-1 | TRBV6-4 | . | . | TGTGCCAGCAGTGCCCTCGGTTACAGCTCCTACAATGAGCAGTTCTTC | CASSALGYSSYNEQFF
TRBJ1-5 | TRBV15 | . | . | TGTGCCACCAGCAGAGTTGGGAGCAATCAGCCCCAGCATTTT | CATSRVGSNQPQHF
TRBJ2-3 | TRBV10-3 | . | TRBD2 | TGTGCCATCAGCCATTGGACTAGCGGGAGAGATACGCAGTATTTT | CAISHWTSGRDTQYF
TRBJ1-1 | TRBV29-1 | . | . | TGCAGCGTTGTAGGGGGGAACACTGAAGCTTTCTTT | CSVVGGNTEAFF
TRBJ2-7 | TRBV28 | . | . | TGTGCCAGCAGTACGACTTCGGGCTACGAGCAGTACTTC | CASSTTSGYEQYF
TRBJ2-7 | TRBV5-6 | once | . | TGTGCCAGCAGCTCCCCGGGCACCTCCTACGAGCAGTACTTC | CASSSPGTSYEQYF
TRBJ1-1 | TRBV5-6 | . | . | TGTGCCAGCAGCTTGTCGTCCGCCAGCGGGTTTGAAGCTTTCTTT | CASSLSSASGFEAFF
TRBJ2-7 | TRBV19 | . | . | TGTGCCAGTAGTCCCTTAATTTCCTACGAGCAGTACTTC | CASSPLISYEQYF
TRBJ2-5 | TRBV27 | . | TRBD2 | TGTGCCAGCACCGGACTAGACGATGAGACCCAGTACTTC | CASTGLDDETQYF
TRBJ1-1 | TRBV19 | once | . | TGTGCCAGTAGTTTCGAGATGAACACTGAAGCTTTCTTT | CASSFEMNTEAFF
TRBJ1-5 | TRBV19 | . | . | TGTGCCAGTAGTCCCGGGGTGGGTCAGCCCCAGCATTTT | CASSPGVGQPQHF
TRBJ1-1 | TRBV4-3 | . | . | TGCGCCAGCAGCCAAGATGGGGGAGCCAATGAAGCTTTCTTT | CASSQDGGANEAFF
TRBJ1-6 | TRBV2 | . | . | TGTGCCAGCAGTGGTGAGGGCGTCTATAATTCACCCCTCCACTTT | CASSGEGVYNSPLHF
TRBJ2-5 | TRBV5-6 | . | TRBD1 | TGTGCCAGCAGCCCAGGACAGGGGGCGAGGGAGCAGTACTTC | CASSPGQGAREQYF
TRBJ1-1 | TRBV28 | . | TRBD1 | TGTGCCAGCAGTTTATCGTCAGGGGACAGCCGCTCTTCCGTTGAAGCTTTCTTT | CASSLSSGDSRSSVEAFF
TRBJ2-7 | TRBV27 | . | . | TGTGCCAGCAGTTTGAGACTTACAGGTTACGAGCAGTACTTC | CASSLRLTGYEQYF
TRBJ1-1 | TRBV10-1 | . | . | TGCGCCAGCAGTGAGTCGGGAGGGGAAGCTTTCTTT | CASSESGGEAFF
TRBJ1-2 | TRBV4-3 | . | TRBD1 | TGCGCCAGCAGCCAAGACGCCCCGGGACAGCGGGTTGGCTACACCTTC | CASSQDAPGQRVGYTF
TRBJ1-1 | TRBV6-5 | . | . | TGTGCCAGCAGTTACGGGGGGCAGGAGGCTTTCTTT | CASSYGGQEAFF
TRBJ2-3 | TRBV13 | . | . | TGTGCCAGCAGCCGGCGGGGCACAGATACGCAGTATTTT | CASSRRGTDTQYF
TRBJ2-7 | TRBV19 | . | TRBD2 | TGTGCCAGTAGTATGGGGAGCGGGGGCCGCTACGAGCAGTACTTC | CASSMGSGGRYEQYF
TRBJ2-1 | TRBV28 | . | . | TGTGCCAGCAGTTTATTAGCGGCTAGGGATGAGCAGTTCTTC | CASSLLAARDEQFF
TRBJ1-2 | TRBV21-1 | . | . | TGTGCCAGCAGCAAAGCCGGGACAGGGCGGACTGGCTATGGCTACACCTTC | CASSKAGTGRTGYGYTF
TRBJ2-7 | TRBV28 | . | TRBD1 | TGTGCCAGCAGACGACAGGGAAGGGACGAGCAGTACTTC | CASRRQGRDEQYF
TRBJ2-7 | TRBV19 | . | TRBD1 | TGTGCCAGTAGTATAGGGGACAGGGTATCTAACGAGCAGTACTTC | CASSIGDRVSNEQYF
TRBJ2-2 | TRBV7-2 | . | TRBD2 | TGTGCCAGCAGCCTAGCTCCCCTAGCGGGAGGAGTAAACGGGGAGCTGTTTTTT | CASSLAPLAGGVNGELFF
TRBJ2-7 | TRBV5-4 | . | . | TGTGCCAGCAGCTTGGAACGTTACGAGCAGTACTTC | CASSLERYEQYF